Listed below are T cell receptor beta chains from one sample, sequenced in a study of long-term antiretroviral therapy in people with HIV. Here immunoSEQ multiplex PCR was the method, and the copy in TCRdb shows in-frame clones only, minus some. Among tens of thousands of clones listed, 80% to 95% were seen once. This sample comprised unsorted PBMCs, obtained more than 5 years after starting antiretroviral therapy. The receptor source for this set is a woman aged 35 to 49 with HIV. The CDR3 runs from the conserved cysteine through the conserved F or W. The order of the fields is J gene, clone size, V gene, D gene, CDR3 DNA, CDR3 protein. D genes are given only for firm matches. Not all rows give a size; the values are once, few, many and, for expanded clones, a class.

TRBJ1-2 | NA | TRBV20-1 | NA | TGTAATCCAGGGGGCTACACCTTC | CNPGGYTF
TRBJ2-7 | NA | TRBV5-1 | NA | TGCGCCAGCGGGATAGCGGTAAGCTCCTACGAGCAGTACTTC | CASGIAVSSYEQYF
TRBJ2-6 | NA | TRBV6-1 | NA | TGTGCCAGCAGTGAAAGGGGGGCCTCTGGGGCCAACGTCCTGACTTTC | CASSERGASGANVLTF
TRBJ1-2 | NA | TRBV7-2 | NA | TGTGCCAGCAGCTTAGGAGGAGAAGCTTATGGCTACACCTTC | CASSLGGEAYGYTF
TRBJ2-1 | NA | TRBV7-9 | NA | TGTGCCAGCAGCTTAGGAGGGGAGAGCTCCTACAATGAGCAGTTCTTC | CASSLGGESSYNEQFF
TRBJ1-1 | NA | TRBV6-1 | TRBD1 | TGTGCCAGCAGTGAAGCGCTCGGTGAAGTAGGGGGCGCAGGGATGCGAGCTTTCTTT | CASSEALGEVGGAGMRAFF
TRBJ1-3 | NA | TRBV5-5 | NA | TGTGCCAGCAGCTTGGTGATGGCAGGTCGATCGAAGGGAAACACCATATATTTT | CASSLVMAGRSKGNTIYF
TRBJ2-2 | NA | TRBV5-1 | TRBD1 | TGCGCCAGCAGCCAGAAGGACAGGGGGTACACCGGGGAGCTGTTTTTT | CASSQKDRGYTGELFF
TRBJ1-3 | once | TRBV7-9 | NA | TGTGCCAGCAGCGTGACTTTTGAAAACACCATATATTTT | CASSVTFENTIYF
TRBJ1-2 | NA | TRBV2 | TRBD1 | TGTGCCAGCAGCTACGGACAGGGTAACTATGGCTACACCTTC | CASSYGQGNYGYTF
TRBJ1-2 | NA | TRBV5-4 | TRBD1 | TGTGCCAGCAGCCAAGAAGGCAGGGGGGACTATGGCTACACCTTC | CASSQEGRGDYGYTF
TRBJ1-4 | NA | TRBV5-1 | NA | TGCGCCAGCAGCTTATCCCGGGCCGATAATGAAAAACTGTTTTTT | CASSLSRADNEKLFF
TRBJ2-1 | NA | TRBV11-2 | NA | TGTGCCAGCAGCTCCCGCAGGAGGGACCACAATGAGCAGTTCTTC | CASSSRRRDHNEQFF